This TCR beta chain comes out of a study of radiation and T cells in renal cell carcinoma. Notes on this clone: Its antigen remains unidentified.

Time point described: blood 2 weeks post-SBRT. Specified treatment: 15 Gy SBRT to primary tumor, nephrectomy 4 weeks later. Germline V gene data show CDR1 as SNHLY and CDR2 as FYNNEI. V dropped 2 bases and J dropped 7 bases, with 8 bases sitting between them. The CDR3 sequence is 13 residues long. Whole-study findings and limits: Top tumor clonotypes rose in blood 2 weeks post-radiation, then contracted.

Only in-frame clones appear in the TCRdb table, and some are missing; sequencing was by immunoSEQ multiplex PCR. The profile covers 100,000 to 150,000 clones, with approximately 85% appearing a single time and 4.5% to 7% taken by the ten largest. The chain recombines TRBV2 with TRBJ2-2; the D gene is possibly TRBD1 (6 bases). The sequences come from blood, collected from a patient whose treatment included radiotherapy and nephrectomy. The receptor was isolated from a man between 45 and 60 years old with renal cell carcinoma. CDR3 amino acids: CASSEQGSGELFF. The CDR3 DNA reads TGTGCCAGCAGTGAACAGGGGAGCGGGGAGCTGTTTTTT.